The clone carrying this T cell receptor beta chain was seen repeatedly, ten times or more. Its antigen is not known. At one end the junction does not follow the germline gene, possibly because of a read error. RNA transcripts yielded amplified TCR beta CDR3 regions. The HTBI primer set was used in a first-round RT-PCR of the TCR CDR3. TCRdb re-called the multiplex PCR reads with MiXCR, one entry per CDR3 protein. The profile shows around 700,000 distinct CDR3 sequences, about a third of them singletons. This entry comes from a study of T cells in Graves' hyperthyroidism and ophthalmopathy. Overall study results and limits: Most thyroid clonotypes that were expanded above 0.001 also turned up in blood.

The CDR3 is 13 residues long. The V gene's germline CDR1 is SGHVS and CDR2 FQNEAQ. Patients aged 18 to 65 with hyperthyroidism were newly diagnosed, with duration under 2 months. The TCR sequence derives from a woman between 40 and 50 years old with Graves' hyperthyroidism. The sample consisted of blood. The chain combines TRBV7-8 with TRBJ1-2, with D unclear. This CDR3 reads CASSQVIRGPHYF. The CDR3, as DNA: TGTGCCAGCAGCCAAGTAATTCGCGGCCCTCATTACTTC.